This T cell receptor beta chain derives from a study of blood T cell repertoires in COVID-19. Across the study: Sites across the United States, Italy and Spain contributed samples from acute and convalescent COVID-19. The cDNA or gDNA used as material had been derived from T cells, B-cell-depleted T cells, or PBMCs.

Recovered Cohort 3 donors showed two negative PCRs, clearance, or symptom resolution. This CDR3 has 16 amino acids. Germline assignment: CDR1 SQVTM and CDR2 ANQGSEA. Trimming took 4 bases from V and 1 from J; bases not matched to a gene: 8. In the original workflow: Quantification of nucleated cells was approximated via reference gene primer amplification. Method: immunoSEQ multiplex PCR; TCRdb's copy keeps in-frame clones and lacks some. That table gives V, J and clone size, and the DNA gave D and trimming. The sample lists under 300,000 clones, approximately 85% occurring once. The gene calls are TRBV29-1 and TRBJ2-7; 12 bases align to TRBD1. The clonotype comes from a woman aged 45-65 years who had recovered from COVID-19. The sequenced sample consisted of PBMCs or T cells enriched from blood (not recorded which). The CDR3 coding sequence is TGCAGCGTTGGGGACAGGGGGCGCCTTTATTCCTACGAGCAGTACTTC. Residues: CSVGDRGRLYSYEQYF.